The next 5 T cell receptor beta chains were all read from a single sample in a study of cytomegalovirus exposure and HLA in healthy donors listed by TCRdb under 2017. Library preparation used the immunoSEQ multiplex PCR assay. A mixture of 60 forward primers for TCR Vbeta segments and 13 reverse primers for TCR Jbeta segments was used in the multiplex PCR. As stored in TCRdb, this immuneACCESS dataset retains in-frame rearrangements with V and J assigned. A fraction of the clones does not appear; measured against another copy, unresolved V genes explain less than half of the discrepancy, and the remainder lacks a known reason. In this sample the table shows about 88,000 clones, approximately 80% of which occur a single time. The top ten hold 4.5% to 6% of the sample. Sequencing was done on a sample of PBMCs. Receptors originate from a woman aged 40 to 50 in good health and CMV-seronegative.

The sample holds a few counts of this clone. The chain combines TRBV5-6 with TRBJ1-5; the D gene is possibly TRBD1 (5 bases). Germline V lookup: CDR1 SGHDT, CDR2 YYEEEE. Trimming cost V 1 base and J 4 bases, with 12 bases left between them. This CDR3 comprises 15 residues. CDR3 protein: CASSLYSRENQPQHF. The CDR3 DNA follows: TGTGCCAGCAGCTTGTATTCCAGGGAAAATCAGCCCCAGCATTTT.

In this sample, this clone turned up a few times. This chain links TRBV18 with TRBJ2-7; the D gene is possibly TRBD1 (5 bases). This CDR3 contains 15 residues. Trimming cost V 2 bases and J 4 bases, with 15 bases left between them. Germline loops: CDR1 KGHSH, CDR2 LQKENI. The CDR3 region has the DNA TGTGCCAGCTCACCAGAAGTCAGGGAAGGGTACGAGCAGTACTTC. This encodes CASSPEVREGYEQYF.

In DNA form, the CDR3 reads TGCAGCGCCGTCGGACAGTCAAGGGGGCCCGATACGCAGTATTTT. This sequence encodes CSAVGQSRGPDTQYF. The J gene is TRBJ2-3, the V gene TRBV29-1, with TRBD1 matching 7 bases. Losses at the gene ends were 7 bases for V and 6 bases for J; bases not matched to a gene: 16. CDR3 size: 15 residues. Per germline, CDR1 SQVTM and CDR2 ANQGSEA.

This clone was picked up a small number of times. The rearrangement joins TRBV18 to TRBJ2-3; the D gene is possibly TRBD2 (6 bases). Germline CDR1 is KGHSH and CDR2 is LQKENI. Trimming stripped 2 bases from V and 2 bases from J, with 8 bases between. This CDR3 has 14 amino acids. The CDR3 loop is CASSPTDYTDTQYF. CDR3 coding DNA: TGTGCCAGCTCACCAACGGACTACACAGATACGCAGTATTTT.

This clone was recorded once. V and J are TRBV10-2 and TRBJ1-6, with TRBD1 matching 9 bases. V shed 6 bases and J 9 bases; nucleotides not matched to a gene: 9. This CDR3 is built from 15 residues. Germline lookup yields CDR1 WSHSY and CDR2 SAAADI. The CDR3 coding sequence is TGCGCCAGCAGCCTAAGGACAGGGGTGGGTTCACCCCTCCACTTT. Protein product: CASSLRTGVGSPLHF.